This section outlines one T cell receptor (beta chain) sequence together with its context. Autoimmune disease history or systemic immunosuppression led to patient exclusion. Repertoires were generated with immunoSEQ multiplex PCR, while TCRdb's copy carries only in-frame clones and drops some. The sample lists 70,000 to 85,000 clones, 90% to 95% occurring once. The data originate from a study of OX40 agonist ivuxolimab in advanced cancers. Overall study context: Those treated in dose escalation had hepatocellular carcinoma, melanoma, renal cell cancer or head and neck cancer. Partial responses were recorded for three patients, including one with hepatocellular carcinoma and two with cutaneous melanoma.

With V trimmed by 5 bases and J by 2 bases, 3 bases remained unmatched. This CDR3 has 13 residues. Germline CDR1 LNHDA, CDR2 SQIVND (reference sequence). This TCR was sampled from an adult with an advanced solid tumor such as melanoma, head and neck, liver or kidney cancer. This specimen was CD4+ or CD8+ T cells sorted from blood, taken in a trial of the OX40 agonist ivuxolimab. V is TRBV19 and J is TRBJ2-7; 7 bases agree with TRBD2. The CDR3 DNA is TGTGCCAGTAGTTGGGGACTACCCTACGAGCAGTACTTC. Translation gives CASSWGLPYEQYF.